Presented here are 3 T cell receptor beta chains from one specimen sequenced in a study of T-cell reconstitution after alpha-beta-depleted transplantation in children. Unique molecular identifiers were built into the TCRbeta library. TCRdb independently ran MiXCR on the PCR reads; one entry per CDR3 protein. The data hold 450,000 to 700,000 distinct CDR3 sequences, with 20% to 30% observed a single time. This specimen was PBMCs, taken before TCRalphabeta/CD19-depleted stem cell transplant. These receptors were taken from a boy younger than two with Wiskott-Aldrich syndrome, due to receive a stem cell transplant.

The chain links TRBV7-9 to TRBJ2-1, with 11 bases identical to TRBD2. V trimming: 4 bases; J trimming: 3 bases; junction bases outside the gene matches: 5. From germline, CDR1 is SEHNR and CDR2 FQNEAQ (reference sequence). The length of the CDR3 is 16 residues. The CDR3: CASSSKGLAGYNEQFF. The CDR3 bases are TGTGCCAGCAGCTCAAAAGGACTAGCGGGCTACAATGAGCAGTTCTTC.

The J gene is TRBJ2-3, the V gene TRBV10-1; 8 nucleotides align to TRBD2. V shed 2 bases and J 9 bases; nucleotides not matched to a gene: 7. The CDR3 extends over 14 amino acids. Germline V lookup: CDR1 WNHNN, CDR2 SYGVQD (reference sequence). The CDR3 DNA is TGCGCCAGCAGTGAGACAGCGGGAGTAGTCACGCAGTATTTT. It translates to CASSETAGVVTQYF.

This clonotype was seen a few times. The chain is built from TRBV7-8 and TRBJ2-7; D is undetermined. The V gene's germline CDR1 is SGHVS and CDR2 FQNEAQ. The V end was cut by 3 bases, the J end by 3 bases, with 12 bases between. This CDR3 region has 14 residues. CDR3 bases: TGTGCCAGCAGCTTTTTAGCCCACCACTACGAGCAGTACTTC. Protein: CASSFLAHHYEQYF.